These T cell receptor beta chains were read from a single sample in a study of OX40 agonist ivuxolimab in advanced cancers. Assay used: immunoSEQ multiplex PCR; TCRdb lists only in-frame clones, some missing. This table has about 58,000 clones, 85% to 90% appearing once. The sequencing used CD4+ or CD8+ T cells sorted from blood, collected in a trial of the OX40 agonist ivuxolimab. The receptors derive from an adult with an advanced solid tumor such as melanoma, head and neck, liver or kidney cancer. CDR3s include the opening cysteine and the closing phenylalanine or tryptophan. The order of the fields is J gene, V gene, D gene, clone size, CDR3 protein, CDR3 DNA. D genes are given only for firm matches. Size is omitted from some rows. Given values are once, few, many or a class for expanded clones.

TRBJ1-2 | TRBV7-9 | NA | NA | CASSLGAGYGYTF | TGTGCCAGCAGCTTAGGGGCGGGGTATGGCTACACCTTC
TRBJ2-3 | TRBV6-5 | TRBD1 | NA | CASSLGQVTDTQYF | TGTGCCAGCAGCCTCGGACAGGTCACAGATACGCAGTATTTT
TRBJ1-1 | TRBV7-9 | NA | NA | CASSSSGVRAGNTEAFF | TGTGCCAGCAGCTCGAGCGGGGTCCGGGCTGGTAACACTGAAGCTTTCTTT
TRBJ1-3 | TRBV18 | TRBD1 | NA | CASSRDSSGNTIYF | TGTGCCAGCTCCCGGGACAGCTCTGGAAACACCATATATTTT
TRBJ1-3 | TRBV4-1 | NA | NA | CASSQDLAGGNTIYF | TGCGCCAGCAGCCAAGATCTGGCAGGAGGAAACACCATATATTTT
TRBJ1-2 | TRBV2 | TRBD1 | once | CASRGDRTRGYTF | TGTGCCAGCAGGGGGGACAGAACCCGAGGCTACACCTTC
TRBJ1-4 | TRBV5-1 | NA | NA | CASSLARGGQGWEKLFF | TGCGCCAGCAGCTTGGCCAGAGGAGGGCAGGGCTGGGAAAAACTGTTTTTT
TRBJ1-6 | TRBV6-6 | NA | NA | CASSYQSSYNSPLHF | TGTGCCAGCAGTTACCAGAGCTCCTATAATTCACCCCTCCACTTT
TRBJ2-5 | TRBV5-6 | TRBD1 | NA | CASSWTSGGQGQETQYF | TGTGCCAGCAGCTGGACCTCGGGGGGACAGGGGCAAGAGACCCAGTACTTC
TRBJ1-1 | TRBV5-4 | NA | NA | CASSLRWNTEAFF | TGTGCCAGCAGCCTTAGATGGAACACTGAAGCTTTCTTT
TRBJ2-1 | TRBV5-6 | TRBD1 | once | CASSSLRGGVLGEQFF | TGTGCCAGCAGCTCCCTCCGAGGGGGCGTTTTGGGTGAGCAGTTCTTC
TRBJ1-2 | TRBV5-8 | NA | NA | CASSLGELAPYGYTF | TGTGCCAGCAGCTTAGGGGAGCTGGCGCCATATGGCTACACCTTC
TRBJ2-3 | TRBV6-6 | NA | NA | CASSYSEGIGTDTQYF | TGTGCCAGCAGTTACTCCGAGGGAATCGGCACAGATACGCAGTATTTT
TRBJ2-3 | TRBV29-1 | TRBD1 | NA | CSGIQGRSTDTQYF | TGCAGCGGGATACAGGGGCGTAGCACAGATACGCAGTATTTT
TRBJ2-1 | TRBV5-1 | NA | NA | CASRDTGLPGGEQFF | TGCGCCAGCAGGGATACAGGGTTGCCGGGGGGTGAGCAGTTCTTC
TRBJ2-3 | TRBV7-2 | NA | NA | CASSQTGLGTDTQYF | TGTGCCAGCAGCCAAACAGGGCTGGGAACAGATACGCAGTATTTT
TRBJ2-2 | TRBV7-3 | NA | NA | CASSLGQYTGELFF | TGTGCCAGCAGCTTGGGACAATACACCGGGGAGCTGTTTTTT
TRBJ1-5 | TRBV4-2 | NA | few | CASSLDEGSNQPQHF | TGTGCCAGCAGCTTAGATGAAGGGAGCAATCAGCCCCAGCATTTT
TRBJ2-1 | TRBV28 | NA | NA | CASSTLNEQFF | TGTGCCAGCAGTACTCTCAATGAGCAGTTCTTC
TRBJ2-3 | TRBV5-4 | NA | once | CASSQDATASTDTQYF | TGTGCCAGCAGCCAAGATGCGACAGCCAGCACAGATACGCAGTATTTT
TRBJ2-7 | TRBV5-8 | TRBD1 | NA | CASSSPSTGLHEQYF | TGTGCCAGCAGCTCTCCTTCGACAGGGTTGCACGAGCAGTACTTC
TRBJ1-2 | TRBV18 | TRBD1 | NA | CASSPPYGTATYGYTF | TGTGCCAGCTCACCACCTTATGGGACAGCGACCTATGGCTACACCTTC
TRBJ2-1 | TRBV9 | TRBD2 | NA | CASSPPGLAGYNEQFF | TGTGCCAGCAGCCCACCGGGACTAGCGGGGTACAATGAGCAGTTCTTC
TRBJ2-1 | TRBV11-3 | NA | NA | CASSLYFRDEQFF | TGTGCCAGCAGCTTATATTTTAGGGATGAGCAGTTCTTC
TRBJ1-3 | TRBV10-3 | NA | NA | CAMAKGQSSGNTIYF | TGTGCCATGGCGAAAGGACAGTCCTCTGGAAACACCATATATTTT
TRBJ1-2 | TRBV19 | TRBD1 | once | CASGGRGVYGYTF | TGTGCCAGTGGGGGCAGGGGGGTCTATGGCTACACCTTC
TRBJ1-3 | TRBV19 | NA | NA | CASHHQGSGNTIYF | TGTGCCAGTCATCATCAGGGGTCTGGAAACACCATATATTTT
TRBJ2-2 | TRBV27 | TRBD1 | NA | CASGYRGSTGELFF | TGTGCCAGCGGATACAGGGGTAGCACCGGGGAGCTGTTTTTT
TRBJ2-5 | TRBV29-1 | TRBD1 | few | CSVEAKVSRQGVLETQYF | TGCAGCGTTGAAGCGAAGGTATCCAGGCAGGGGGTACTAGAGACCCAGTACTTC
TRBJ1-1 | TRBV5-1 | NA | NA | CASRPTGSGWSTEAFF | TGCGCCAGCAGACCAACAGGGAGCGGGTGGTCCACTGAAGCTTTCTTT
TRBJ1-6 | TRBV7-3 | NA | NA | CASSLTTAYNSPLHF | TGTGCCAGCAGCTTAACGACAGCATATAATTCACCCCTCCACTTT
TRBJ2-3 | TRBV13 | TRBD2 | NA | CASSLEGRARDTDTQYF | TGTGCCAGCAGCTTAGAGGGGAGGGCCAGAGACACAGATACGCAGTATTTT
TRBJ2-1 | TRBV5-1 | TRBD2 | NA | CASSFSGDYYNEQFF | TGCGCCAGCAGCTTTAGCGGGGACTACTACAATGAGCAGTTCTTC
TRBJ1-1 | TRBV2 | NA | NA | CASSEDQVNQAFF | TGTGCCAGCAGTGAAGACCAAGTCAATCAAGCTTTCTTT
TRBJ2-2 | TRBV19 | NA | NA | CFGARGTGELFF | TGTTTCGGGGCCCGAGGAACCGGGGAGCTGTTTTTT
TRBJ2-4 | TRBV5-6 | NA | NA | CASSYDRAKNIQYF | TGTGCCAGCAGCTATGACAGAGCCAAAAACATTCAGTACTTC
TRBJ1-2 | TRBV5-5 | TRBD1 | NA | CASSSRAQGIYGYTF | TGTGCCAGCAGCTCTAGGGCACAGGGGATCTATGGCTACACCTTC